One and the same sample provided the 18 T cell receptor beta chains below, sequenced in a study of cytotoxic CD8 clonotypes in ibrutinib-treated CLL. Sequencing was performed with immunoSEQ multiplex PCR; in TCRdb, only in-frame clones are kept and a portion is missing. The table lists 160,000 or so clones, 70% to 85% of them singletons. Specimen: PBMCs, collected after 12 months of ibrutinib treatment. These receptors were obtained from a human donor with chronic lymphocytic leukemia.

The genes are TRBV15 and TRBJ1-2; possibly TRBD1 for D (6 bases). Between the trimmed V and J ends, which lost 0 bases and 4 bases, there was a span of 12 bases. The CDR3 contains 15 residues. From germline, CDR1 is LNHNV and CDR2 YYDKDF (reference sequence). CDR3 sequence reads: CATSRDGRGSYGYTF. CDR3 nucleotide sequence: TGTGCCACCAGCAGAGATGGCAGGGGTTCCTATGGCTACACCTTC.

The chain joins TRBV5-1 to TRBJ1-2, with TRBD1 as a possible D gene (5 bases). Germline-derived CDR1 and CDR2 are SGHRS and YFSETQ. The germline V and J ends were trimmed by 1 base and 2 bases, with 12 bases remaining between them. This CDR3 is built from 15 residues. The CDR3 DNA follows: TGCGCCAGCAGCTTGTACGGGGGTAGGAACTATGGCTACACCTTC. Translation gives CASSLYGGRNYGYTF.

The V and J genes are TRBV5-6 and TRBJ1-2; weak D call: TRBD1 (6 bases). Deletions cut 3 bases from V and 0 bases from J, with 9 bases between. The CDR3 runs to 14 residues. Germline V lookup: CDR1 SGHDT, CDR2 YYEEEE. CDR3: CASSWGQPNYGYTF. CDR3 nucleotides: TGTGCCAGCAGCTGGGGGCAGCCTAACTATGGCTACACCTTC.

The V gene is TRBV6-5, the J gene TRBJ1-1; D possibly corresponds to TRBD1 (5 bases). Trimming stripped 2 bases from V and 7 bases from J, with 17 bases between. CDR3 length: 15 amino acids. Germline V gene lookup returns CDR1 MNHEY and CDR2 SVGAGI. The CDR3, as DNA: TGTGCCAGCAGTTACCATCTCGGGGCCGGTGGTGAAGCTTTCTTT. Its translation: CASSYHLGAGGEAFF.

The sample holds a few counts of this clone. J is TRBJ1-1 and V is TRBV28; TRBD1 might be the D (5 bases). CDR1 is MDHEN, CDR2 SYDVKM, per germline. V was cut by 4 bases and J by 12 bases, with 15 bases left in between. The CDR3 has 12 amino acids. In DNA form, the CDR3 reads TGTGCCAGCAGTTCCCGGACACGTTCGACTTTCTTT. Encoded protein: CASSSRTRSTFF.

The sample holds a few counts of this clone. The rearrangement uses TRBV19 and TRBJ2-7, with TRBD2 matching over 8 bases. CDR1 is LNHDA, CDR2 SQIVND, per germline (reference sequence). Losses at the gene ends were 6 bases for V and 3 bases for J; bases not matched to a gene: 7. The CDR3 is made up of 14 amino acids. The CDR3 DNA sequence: TGTGCCAGTAGCTTGATAGCGGGGTACTACGAGCAGTACTTC. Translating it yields CASSLIAGYYEQYF.

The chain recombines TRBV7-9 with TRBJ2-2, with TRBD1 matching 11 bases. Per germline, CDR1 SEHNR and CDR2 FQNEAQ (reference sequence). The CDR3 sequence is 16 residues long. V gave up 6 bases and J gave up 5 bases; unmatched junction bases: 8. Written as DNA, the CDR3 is TGTGCCAGCAGTCGACCCGGGACAGGGGGGACCGGGGAGCTGTTTTTT. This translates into CASSRPGTGGTGELFF.

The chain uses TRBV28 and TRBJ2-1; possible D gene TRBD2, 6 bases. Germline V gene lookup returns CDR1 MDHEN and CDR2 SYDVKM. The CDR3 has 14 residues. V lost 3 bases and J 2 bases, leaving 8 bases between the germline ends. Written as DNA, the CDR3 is TGTGCCAGCAGTTTTGGACTACCCTACAATGAGCAGTTCTTC. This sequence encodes CASSFGLPYNEQFF. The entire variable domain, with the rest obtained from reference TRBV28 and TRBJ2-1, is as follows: DVKVTQSSRYLVKRTGEKVFLECVQDMDHENMFWYRQDPGLGLRLIYFSYDVKMKEKGDIPEGYSVSREKKERFSLILESASTNQTSMYLCASSFGLPYNEQFFGPGTRLTVL.

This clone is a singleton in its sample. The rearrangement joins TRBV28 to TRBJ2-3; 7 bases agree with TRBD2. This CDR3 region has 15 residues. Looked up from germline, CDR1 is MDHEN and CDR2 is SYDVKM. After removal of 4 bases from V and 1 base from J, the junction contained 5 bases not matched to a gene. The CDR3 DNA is TGTGCCAGCAGTTCCCATACTAGCGGCACAGATACGCAGTATTTT. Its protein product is CASSSHTSGTDTQYF.

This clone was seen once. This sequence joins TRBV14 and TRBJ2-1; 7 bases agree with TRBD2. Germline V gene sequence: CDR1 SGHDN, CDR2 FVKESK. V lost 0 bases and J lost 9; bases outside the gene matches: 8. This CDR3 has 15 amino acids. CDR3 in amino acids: CASSQDSGAGSEQFF. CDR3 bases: TGTGCCAGCAGCCAAGATTCGGGAGCGGGAAGTGAGCAGTTCTTC.

The CDR3 DNA follows: TGTGCCAGCAGTTTAATACCCCCCGGCAGGGGGCTGCCCTATGGCTACACCTTC. Translation gives CASSLIPPGRGLPYGYTF. The chain has TRBV27 and TRBJ1-2, with 8 bases matching TRBD1. This CDR3 is built from 18 residues. Germline V gene sequence: CDR1 MNHEY, CDR2 SMNVEV (reference sequence). The V segment lost 2 bases and the J segment 4 bases; nucleotides outside the gene matches: 15.

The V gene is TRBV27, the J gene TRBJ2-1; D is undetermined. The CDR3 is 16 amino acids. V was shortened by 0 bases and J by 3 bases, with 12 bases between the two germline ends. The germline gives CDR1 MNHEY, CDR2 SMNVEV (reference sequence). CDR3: CASSLSTSYYYNEQFF. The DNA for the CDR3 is TGTGCCAGCAGTTTATCGACCTCTTACTACTACAATGAGCAGTTCTTC.

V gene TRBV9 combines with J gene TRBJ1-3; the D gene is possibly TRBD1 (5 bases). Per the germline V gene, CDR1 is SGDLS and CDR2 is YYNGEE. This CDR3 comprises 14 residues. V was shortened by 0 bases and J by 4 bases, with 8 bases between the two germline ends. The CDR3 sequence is CASSVVPGGNTIYF. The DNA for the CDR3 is TGTGCCAGCAGCGTAGTACCAGGGGGAAACACCATATATTTT.

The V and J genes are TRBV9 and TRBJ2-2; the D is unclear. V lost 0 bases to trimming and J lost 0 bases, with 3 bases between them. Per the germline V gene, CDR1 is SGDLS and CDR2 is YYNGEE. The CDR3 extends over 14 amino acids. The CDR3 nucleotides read TGTGCCAGCAGCGTAGCCGCGAACACCGGGGAGCTGTTTTTT. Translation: CASSVAANTGELFF.

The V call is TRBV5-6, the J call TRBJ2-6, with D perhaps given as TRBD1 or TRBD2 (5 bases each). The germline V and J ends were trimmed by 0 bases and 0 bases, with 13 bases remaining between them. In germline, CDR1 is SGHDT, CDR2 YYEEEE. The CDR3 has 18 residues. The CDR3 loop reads CASSLGAGAHSGANVLTF. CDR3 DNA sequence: TGTGCCAGCAGCTTGGGGGCCGGGGCCCACTCTGGGGCCAACGTCCTGACTTTC. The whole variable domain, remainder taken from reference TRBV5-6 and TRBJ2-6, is DAGVTQSPTHLIKTRGQQVTLRCSPKSGHDTVSWYQQALGQGPQFIFQYYEEEERQRGNFPDRFSGHQFPNYSSELNVNALLLGDSALYLCASSLGAGAHSGANVLTFGAGSRLTVL.

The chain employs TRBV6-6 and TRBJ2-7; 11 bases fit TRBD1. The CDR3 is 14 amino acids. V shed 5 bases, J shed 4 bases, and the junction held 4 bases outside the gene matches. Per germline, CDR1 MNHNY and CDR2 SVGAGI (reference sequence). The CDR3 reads CASSIRDRGYEQYF. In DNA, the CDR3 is TGTGCCAGCAGTATCCGGGACAGGGGGTACGAGCAGTACTTC.

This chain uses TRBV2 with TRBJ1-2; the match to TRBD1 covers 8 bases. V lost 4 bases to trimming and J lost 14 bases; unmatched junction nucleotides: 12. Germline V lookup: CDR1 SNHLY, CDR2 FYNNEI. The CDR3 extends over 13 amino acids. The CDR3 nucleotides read TGTGCCAGCAGTGCCTGGGACAGGCCCACTGGGACCTTC. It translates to CASSAWDRPTGTF. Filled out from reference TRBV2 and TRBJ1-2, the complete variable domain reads EPEVTQTPSHQVTQMGQEVILRCVPISNHLYFYWYRQILGQKVEFLVSFYNNEISEKSEIFDDQFSVERPDGSNFTLKIRSTKLEDSAMYFCASSAWDRPTGTFGSGTRLTVV.

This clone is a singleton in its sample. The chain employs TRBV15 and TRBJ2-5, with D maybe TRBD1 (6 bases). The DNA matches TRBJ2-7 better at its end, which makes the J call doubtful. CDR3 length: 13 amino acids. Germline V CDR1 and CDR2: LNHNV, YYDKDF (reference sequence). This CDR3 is CATSRDQGYEQYF. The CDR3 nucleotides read TGTGCCACCAGCAGAGATCAGGGGTACGAGCAGTACTTC.